The 22 T cell receptor beta chains reported below all come from one sample, sequenced in a study of blood T cell repertoires in COVID-19. Sequencing was performed with immunoSEQ multiplex PCR; in TCRdb, only in-frame clones are kept and a portion is missing. Of some 320,000 clones in the sample, around nine tenths were seen once. Sequencing used PBMCs or T cells enriched from blood (not recorded which). The receptors derive from a man aged 60 to 69 who had recovered from COVID-19.

The table lists this clone with a count of one. This chain connects TRBV19 to TRBJ1-1, with D possibly being TRBD1 (6 bases). The CDR3 totals 14 residues. V lost 5 bases, J lost 2 bases, and 12 bases lay in between. Germline loops: CDR1 LNHDA, CDR2 SQIVND (reference sequence). The CDR3 loop reads CASSVVGGNTEAFF. The CDR3 nucleotides read TGTGCCAGTAGTGTGGTAGGGGGTAACACTGAAGCTTTCTTT.

This clone has a single count. The chain links TRBV7-9 to TRBJ2-1; tentative D call: TRBD2 (5 bases). The CDR3 totals 16 residues. Germline V gene lookup returns CDR1 SEHNR and CDR2 FQNEAQ (reference sequence). Between the trimmed V and J ends, which lost 0 bases and 3 bases, there was a span of 12 bases. The CDR3 DNA follows: TGTGCCAGCAGCTTAGCTTGGGAGTCAGTCTACAATGAGCAGTTCTTC. It is translated as CASSLAWESVYNEQFF.

This clone has a single count. The genes are TRBV30 and TRBJ1-1; D might be TRBD1 (5 bases). The length of the CDR3 is 13 residues. V was cut by 3 bases and J by 4 bases, with 12 bases left in between. CDR1 is GTSNPN, CDR2 SVGIG, per germline (reference sequence). In DNA form, the CDR3 reads TGTGCCTGGAGCTCGGGGGTAAGCACTGAAGCTTTCTTT. This gives the protein CAWSSGVSTEAFF. The full variable domain, rest sourced from reference TRBV30 and TRBJ1-1, is SQTIHQWPATLVQPVGSPLSLECTVEGTSNPNLYWYRQAAGRGLQLLFYSVGIGQISSEVPQNLSASRPQDRQFILSSKKLLLSDSGFYLCAWSSGVSTEAFFGQGTRLTVV.

This chain's CDR3 is CASSVASSNEQFF. For the CDR3, the DNA is TGTGCCAGCAGCGTAGCATCCAGCAATGAGCAGTTCTTC. The chain recombines TRBV9 with TRBJ2-1; D gene ambiguous. This CDR3 has 13 amino acids. The germline V and J ends were trimmed by 0 bases and 6 bases, with 7 bases remaining between them. The V gene's germline CDR1 is SGDLS and CDR2 YYNGEE.

The chain employs TRBV7-2 and TRBJ2-5; D may be TRBD1 (6 bases). Trimming removed 5 bases from V and 4 bases from J, with 11 bases in between. CDR1 and CDR2 from the germline V gene are SGHTA and FQGNSA. There are 13 residues in the CDR3. The CDR3 reads CASSRDRRETQYF. The CDR3 DNA sequence: TGTGCCAGCAGCCGCGACAGGCGAGAGACCCAGTACTTC.

The chain employs TRBV10-3 and TRBJ2-1; weak D call: TRBD1 (6 bases). The CDR3 extends over 14 amino acids. Germline V gene lookup returns CDR1 ENHRY and CDR2 SYGVKD. V gave up 6 bases and J gave up 3 bases, with 12 bases separating them. CDR3 nucleotide sequence: TGTGCCATCAGGGCTGGGGGCAGCTACAATGAGCAGTTCTTC. Translation: CAIRAGGSYNEQFF.

The chain combines TRBV7-6 with TRBJ2-2, with TRBD2 matching 9 bases. This CDR3 contains 14 residues. V dropped 2 bases and J dropped 5; count of bases not matched to a gene: 0. Germline values: CDR1 SGHVS, CDR2 FNYEAQ. The CDR3 spells CASSLLAGTGELFF. The DNA for the CDR3 is TGTGCCAGCAGCTTACTAGCGGGGACCGGGGAGCTGTTTTTT.

CDR3: CASSSLTSGSSYEQYF. The CDR3 nucleotides are TGTGCCAGCAGTTCCTTGACTAGCGGGAGCTCCTACGAGCAGTACTTC. The V and J genes are TRBV27 and TRBJ2-7; 12 bases line up with TRBD2. The germline gives CDR1 MNHEY, CDR2 SMNVEV (reference sequence). CDR3 length: 16 amino acids. The trim removed 4 bases at V and 0 bases at J, leaving 4 bases unmatched.

The chain combines TRBV28 with TRBJ2-5, with D possibly TRBD2 on 5 matching bases. V was pared by 5 bases and J by 1 base, with 11 bases between. This CDR3 has 14 residues. Looked up from germline, CDR1 is MDHEN and CDR2 is SYDVKM. CDR3: CASSPSGVQETQYF. The CDR3 DNA reads TGTGCCAGCAGTCCCAGCGGCGTCCAAGAGACCCAGTACTTC.

The chain recombines TRBV2 with TRBJ2-7, with TRBD2 identical over 12 bases. Germline loops: CDR1 SNHLY, CDR2 FYNNEI. This CDR3 has 17 residues. Trimming cost V 1 base and J 0 bases; bases outside gene matches: 4. Written as DNA, the CDR3 is TGTGCCAGCAGTGAAGGGCTAGCGGGAGGGGACTCCTACGAGCAGTACTTC. This sequence encodes CASSEGLAGGDSYEQYF. The whole variable domain, remainder taken from reference TRBV2 and TRBJ2-7, is EPEVTQTPSHQVTQMGQEVILRCVPISNHLYFYWYRQILGQKVEFLVSFYNNEISEKSEIFDDQFSVERPDGSNFTLKIRSTKLEDSAMYFCASSEGLAGGDSYEQYFGPGTRLTVT.

The chain employs TRBV14 and TRBJ2-1; TRBD1 agrees at 7 bases. Germline CDR1 SGHDN, CDR2 FVKESK. The length of the CDR3 is 20 residues. J gave up 4 bases and V 3 bases, and 21 bases lay outside the gene matches. The CDR3 bases are TGTGCCAGCAGCCAGGATGGACAGGTATCCGGTGGGGTGATTTACAATGAGCAGTTCTTC. It is translated as CASSQDGQVSGGVIYNEQFF.

The CDR3 DNA follows: TGTGCCAGCAGTTTAAGGGGCCAGCCCCAGCATTTT. It yields the protein CASSLRGQPQHF. The gene calls are TRBV12-3 or TRBV12-4 and TRBJ1-5; possibly TRBD1 for D (5 bases). V lost 2 bases and J lost 7, with 6 bases in between. The CDR3 extends over 12 amino acids.

The chain joins TRBV30 to TRBJ2-3, with 11 nucleotides matching TRBD2. The germline gives CDR1 GTSNPN, CDR2 SVGIG (reference sequence). This CDR3 is built from 14 residues. The junction had 5 bases not matched to a gene; V was cut back by 4 bases and J by 5 bases. CDR3 bases: TGTGCCTGGAAACTAGCGGGAGCGATAGATACGCAGTATTTT. Its translation is CAWKLAGAIDTQYF. Variable domain in full (rest from reference TRBV30 and TRBJ2-3): SQTIHQWPATLVQPVGSPLSLECTVEGTSNPNLYWYRQAAGRGLQLLFYSVGIGQISSEVPQNLSASRPQDRQFILSSKKLLLSDSGFYLCAWKLAGAIDTQYFGPGTRLTVL.

This chain links TRBV3-1 (or the pseudogene TRBV3-2) with TRBJ2-1, with TRBD2 identical over 10 bases. The germline V gene encodes CDR1 LGHDT and CDR2 YNNKEL (reference sequence). The CDR3 is 15 residues long. Trimming at V came to 4 bases and at J to 9 bases, leaving 9 bases not matched to a gene. CDR3 amino acids: CASSLSSGRSSEQFF. CDR3 nucleotides: TGTGCCAGCAGCCTTTCTAGCGGGAGATCGAGTGAGCAGTTCTTC.

The chain links TRBV24-1 to TRBJ1-1, with 7 bases fitting TRBD1. V dropped 4 bases and J dropped 9; count of bases not matched to a gene: 4. The CDR3 has 12 residues. Germline V gene lookup returns CDR1 KGHDR and CDR2 SFDVKD. CDR3 DNA sequence: TGTGCCACCAGTGACCGACAGGGCCAAGCTTTCTTT. Its translation: CATSDRQGQAFF.

The chain is built from TRBV5-1 and TRBJ1-5, with 10 positions matching TRBD1. This CDR3 is built from 15 residues. The trim removed 4 bases at V and 4 bases at J, leaving 5 bases unmatched. The germline gives CDR1 SGHRS, CDR2 YFSETQ. CDR3 coding DNA: TGCGCCAGCAGCCCCGGGGACAGGGGTAATCAGCCCCAGCATTTT. Translation gives CASSPGDRGNQPQHF.

The V gene is TRBV27, the J gene TRBJ2-7; 7 nucleotides line up with TRBD1. The germline CDR1 and CDR2 sequences are MNHEY and SMNVEV (reference sequence). The CDR3 runs 14 residues. Trimming took 6 bases from V and 0 from J; bases not matched to a gene: 5. CDR3 amino acids: CASSRDRSSYEQYF. The CDR3 DNA is TGTGCCAGCAGCCGGGACAGATCCTCCTACGAGCAGTACTTC.

This chain joins TRBV2 and TRBJ1-2; possible D gene TRBD1, 6 bases. V was trimmed by 1 base and J by 5 bases, leaving 14 bases between them. The CDR3 covers 15 residues. Germline CDR1 is SNHLY and CDR2 is FYNNEI. CDR3 DNA sequence: TGTGCCAGCAGTGAAGGGGACAAATCCTCGTATGGCTACACCTTC. Translated, it gives CASSEGDKSSYGYTF.

The chain uses TRBV9 and TRBJ2-1; 7 bases are shared with TRBD1. CDR1 is SGDLS, CDR2 YYNGEE, per germline. The V gene end was trimmed by 4 bases and the J gene end by 8 bases; junction bases not matched to a gene: 12. The CDR3 is 15 amino acids. The CDR3 spells CASSPYGTVLDEQFF. The CDR3 DNA follows: TGTGCCAGCAGCCCGTACGGGACAGTTTTAGATGAGCAGTTCTTC.

V is TRBV24-1 and J is TRBJ2-1, with TRBD2 identical over 7 bases. Germline V CDR1 and CDR2: KGHDR, SFDVKD. This CDR3 contains 13 residues. Trimming cost V 6 bases and J 7 bases; bases outside gene matches: 5. The CDR3 DNA follows: TGTGCCACCAGTAGCGGGAATGGGAATGAGCAGTTCTTC. It encodes CATSSGNGNEQFF.

V usage is TRBV18 and J usage is TRBJ2-1, with 9 bases fitting TRBD2. The CDR3 is made up of 15 amino acids. Germline-derived CDR1 and CDR2 are KGHSH and LQKENI. Losses at the gene ends were 8 bases for V and 4 bases for J; bases not matched to a gene: 9. CDR3 nucleotide sequence: TGTGCCAGCCCGAGAGTAGCGGGAGATTACAATGAGCAGTTCTTC. Its translation is CASPRVAGDYNEQFF. The full variable domain, completed using reference TRBV18 and TRBJ2-1, is NAGVMQNPRHLVRRRGQEARLRCSPMKGHSHVYWYRQLPEEGLKFMVYLQKENIIDESGMPKERFSAEFPKEGPSILRIQQVVRGDSAAYFCASPRVAGDYNEQFFGPGTRLTVL.

This clone occurred once. The V gene is TRBV6-2 or TRBV6-3, the J gene TRBJ1-2, with D possibly being TRBD1 (6 bases). The CDR3 sequence is 16 residues long. CDR1 MNHEY and CDR2 SVGEGT come from the germline V gene. V lost 0 bases and J 4 bases, leaving 15 bases between the germline ends. The CDR3, as DNA: TGTGCCAGCAGTTACTCGATGACAGGCCAGATCTATGGCTACACCTTC. Encoded protein: CASSYSMTGQIYGYTF.